This TCR beta chain originates from a study of cytotoxic CD8 clonotypes in ibrutinib-treated CLL. Study at large: Results showed 24 partial and 2 complete responses; following median 68 months, around 14 remained remitted, approximately 12 advanced. Study conclusions and caveats: Elevated clonality accompanied ibrutinib response, with a return toward baseline values at progression. Clonotypes that were public were uncommon, and they contracted or stayed stable on treatment.

PBMCs were cryopreserved, and 1.5 to 2.5 micrograms of genomic DNA from them went into TCR beta libraries. In regard to this clone: Antigen specificity is unknown.

The CDR3 is 14 residues long. Germline-derived CDR1 and CDR2 are LNHNV and YYDKDF (reference sequence). Trimming stripped 0 bases from V and 11 bases from J, with 16 bases between. Sequencing was performed with immunoSEQ multiplex PCR; in TCRdb, only in-frame clones are kept and a portion is missing. This sample has about 150,000 clones, with about 80% found just once. Source: PBMCs, taken after 12 months of ibrutinib treatment. The rearrangement joins TRBV15 to TRBJ1-1; D is unresolved. The TCR originated in a human donor with chronic lymphocytic leukemia. CDR3 in amino acids: CATSRDRLLMRAFF. CDR3 DNA sequence: TGTGCCACCAGCAGAGATCGGCTATTAATGCGGGCTTTCTTT. Supplemented by reference TRBV15 and TRBJ1-1, the full variable domain reads DAMVIQNPRYQVTQFGKPVTLSCSQTLNHNVMYWYQQKSSQAPKLLFHYYDKDFNNEADTPDNFQSRRPNTSFCFLDIRSPGLGDTAMYLCATSRDRLLMRAFFGQGTRLTVV.